This entry lists 17 T cell receptor beta chains sequenced from one sample in a study of blood T cell repertoires in COVID-19. The data were produced by immunoSEQ multiplex PCR, yet TCRdb's version contains in-frame clones alone and is incomplete. The sample shows 300,000 to 350,000 clones, 88% of them seen only once. The sample consisted of PBMCs or T cells enriched from blood (not recorded which). These TCRs come from a woman in her twenties or thirties who had been exposed to COVID-19.

The chain has TRBV19 and TRBJ1-5, with 11 bases matching TRBD1. The junction had 4 bases not matched to a gene; V was cut back by 7 bases and J by 5 bases. The CDR3 runs 14 residues. Germline-derived CDR1 and CDR2 are LNHDA and SQIVND (reference sequence). CDR3 bases: TGTGCCAGTACCTGGACAGGGGGCGATCAGCCCCAGCATTTT. Residues: CASTWTGGDQPQHF.

The chain combines TRBV12-3 or TRBV12-4 with TRBJ2-3; D gene ambiguous. The V gene lost 3 bases and the J gene lost 3 bases, with 7 bases spanning the gap. This CDR3 is 13 amino acids long. The CDR3 is CASSLRQTDTQYF. In DNA form, the CDR3 reads TGTGCCAGCAGTTTGAGGCAGACAGATACGCAGTATTTT.

This chain links TRBV20-1 with TRBJ2-3; D uncertain. The CDR3 runs 9 residues. CDR1 and CDR2 (germline): DFQATT, SNEGSKA (reference sequence). Trimming removed 5 bases at V and 10 bases at J, with 7 bases between. CDR3 sequence: CSAPSAQYF. The CDR3 nucleotides are TGCAGTGCTCCCTCGGCGCAGTATTTT.

A single count supports this clone. This chain uses TRBV27 with TRBJ2-7; D gene unclear. Deletions cut 5 bases from V and 3 bases from J, with 17 bases between. The CDR3 loop spans 15 amino acids. Germline lookup yields CDR1 MNHEY and CDR2 SMNVEV (reference sequence). The CDR3 nucleotides are TGTGCCAGCAGTCCCGGGTCCCCCTACGTCTACGAGCAGTACTTC. Translated: CASSPGSPYVYEQYF.

This clone was observed a handful of times. Other DNA sequences from this sample encode an identical CDR3 as well. The chain links TRBV7-3 to TRBJ1-1; possible D gene TRBD1, 5 bases. Germline CDR1 and CDR2: SGHTA and FQGTGA. V lost 2 bases, J lost 1 base, and 8 bases lay in between. This CDR3 contains 14 residues. CDR3 residues: CASSLDSWNTEAFF. CDR3 DNA: TGTGCCAGCAGCTTAGACAGCTGGAACACTGAAGCTTTCTTT.

The gene calls are TRBV6-5 and TRBJ2-7, with D perhaps matching TRBD2 (5 bases). V was cut by 4 bases and J by 2 bases, with 9 bases left in between. The CDR3 is made up of 13 amino acids. Germline values: CDR1 MNHEY, CDR2 SVGAGI. The CDR3 DNA reads TGTGCCAGCAGTTTATCGGGAACCTACGAGCAGTACTTC. It is translated as CASSLSGTYEQYF.

Comment on this clone: Other nucleotide sequences in the sample specify the same CDR3. The rearrangement links TRBV11-2 to TRBJ1-1; no definite D call. Trimming shortened V by 3 bases and J by 0 bases, and 8 bases separated the two germline ends. The CDR3 runs 14 residues. Germline V gene sequence: CDR1 SGHAT, CDR2 FQNNGV. The CDR3 DNA sequence: TGTGCCAGCAGCTTGGGCCAGTTGAACACTGAAGCTTTCTTT. Its protein product is CASSLGQLNTEAFF.

This clone has a handful of counts. The chain recombines TRBV18 with TRBJ1-1; D is possibly TRBD1 (5 bases). This CDR3 comprises 14 residues. The germline gives CDR1 KGHSH, CDR2 LQKENI. Deletions cut 2 bases from V and 3 bases from J, with 10 bases between. CDR3 protein: CASSPWEGYTEAFF. CDR3 DNA: TGTGCCAGCTCACCATGGGAGGGGTACACTGAAGCTTTCTTT.

The chain is built from TRBV28 and TRBJ1-4; D is ambiguous. Germline loops: CDR1 MDHEN, CDR2 SYDVKM. The CDR3 totals 15 residues. Trimming left V 7 bases short and J 1 base short, with 13 bases between. This CDR3 reads CASTRLYQTNEKLFF. For the CDR3, the DNA is TGTGCCAGCACCCGACTATATCAAACTAATGAAAAACTGTTTTTT.

This chain connects TRBV7-8 to TRBJ1-6; possibly TRBD1 for D (5 bases). The germline V and J ends were trimmed by 5 bases and 9 bases, with 20 bases remaining between them. The CDR3 is 16 residues long. Germline lookup yields CDR1 SGHVS and CDR2 FQNEAQ. The CDR3 bases are TGTGCCAGCAGCCAGGGCGGGAGGCAATTGTCTTCACCCCTCCACTTT. Translation gives CASSQGGRQLSSPLHF.

V usage is TRBV13 and J usage is TRBJ2-7, with 14 bases that match TRBD2. CDR3 size: 19 residues. Germline-derived CDR1 and CDR2 are PRHDT and FYEKMQ (reference sequence). Losses at the gene ends were 2 bases for V and 2 bases for J; bases not matched to a gene: 11. The CDR3 DNA sequence: TGTGCCAGCAGCTTAAATTGGGGACTAGCGGGAGAGAGTCCCTACGAGCAGTACTTC. Translated, it gives CASSLNWGLAGESPYEQYF.

The chain recombines TRBV11-2 with TRBJ2-4; D is uncertain. This CDR3 is 14 amino acids long. V lost 4 bases, J lost 6 bases, and 13 bases lay in between. Per the germline V gene, CDR1 is SGHAT and CDR2 is FQNNGV. CDR3 sequence reads: CASSSGSLGNIQYF. The CDR3, as DNA: TGTGCCAGCAGCTCCGGGTCTCTGGGAAACATTCAGTACTTC.

The CDR3 sequence: CASSRRVEDYEQYF. CDR3 DNA: TGTGCCAGCAGTCGCAGGGTTGAAGACTACGAGCAGTACTTC. V and J are TRBV6-5 and TRBJ2-7; maybe TRBD1 (5 bases). Germline V gives CDR1 MNHEY, CDR2 SVGAGI. This CDR3 contains 14 residues. The ends were cut back, 5 bases at V and 3 bases at J, with 14 bases in the middle.

The chain uses TRBV7-2 and TRBJ2-5, with D unclear. Germline CDR1 and CDR2: SGHTA and FQGNSA. CDR3 size: 14 residues. V was shortened by 1 base and J by 3 bases, with 9 bases between the two germline ends. In nucleotides, the CDR3 is TGTGCCAGCAGCTTAGGTCGGGTGGAAGAGACCCAGTACTTC. Translating it yields CASSLGRVEETQYF.

This clone showed up just a few times. This chain connects TRBV12-3 or TRBV12-4 to TRBJ2-1; 7 bases agree with TRBD2. The V gene end was trimmed by 2 bases and the J gene end by 10 bases; junction bases not matched to a gene: 2. The CDR3 loop spans 12 amino acids. CDR3 protein: CASSLSAGEQFF. In DNA, the CDR3 is TGTGCCAGCAGTTTATCAGCGGGGGAGCAGTTCTTC.

DNA of the CDR3: TGTGCCAGCAAGTCGGGTGGCGGCTACACCTTC. Amino acids: CASKSGGGYTF. J is TRBJ1-2 and V is TRBV12-3 or TRBV12-4, with D hard to call. This CDR3 contains 11 residues. The ends were cut back, 7 bases at V and 8 bases at J, with 11 bases in the middle.

DNA for the CDR3: TGTGCCAGCAGTACCTCCAGTGGCAGGGGGCAGGGAGATACGCAGTATTTT. This translates into CASSTSSGRGQGDTQYF. The chain uses TRBV2 and TRBJ2-3, with TRBD1 matching over 8 bases. The CDR3 contains 17 residues. The trim removed 5 bases at V and 5 bases at J, leaving 15 bases unmatched. Germline loops: CDR1 SNHLY, CDR2 FYNNEI.